This T cell receptor beta chain derives from a study of blood T cell repertoires in COVID-19. This table comes from immunoSEQ multiplex PCR, and its TCRdb copy is limited to in-frame clones, with some not included. Of roughly 240,000 clones in the sample, around four fifths were seen once. This clone was detected once. The V gene's germline CDR1 is SQVTM and CDR2 ANQGSEA. The CDR3 has 14 residues. Trimming pared 2 bases from V and 4 bases from J, leaving 11 bases between. The source is a man aged 60-69 years who had recovered from COVID-19. The chain recombines TRBV29-1 with TRBJ2-2; D possibly corresponds to TRBD2 (6 bases). Sequencing input: peripheral blood. The CDR3 is CSVERGTGTGELFF. DNA for the CDR3: TGCAGCGTTGAACGGGGGACGGGCACCGGGGAGCTGTTTTTT.